This T cell receptor (beta chain) emerged from a study of cytomegalovirus exposure and HLA in healthy donors. Overall study: Unique TCR beta sequences numbering over 100 million came from 150 million to 200 million T cells in an earlier analysis.

The study ran its PCR with 60 Vbeta and 13 Jbeta primers. Produced via immunoSEQ multiplex PCR; TCRdb's table is partial and in-frame only. The table includes 120,000 or so clones, 17% detected once. The CDR3 contains 16 residues. V was pared by 0 bases and J by 9 bases, with 14 bases of the junction left unmatched. The V gene's germline CDR1 is SGHRS and CDR2 YFSETQ. The chain is built from TRBV5-1 and TRBJ2-7, with TRBD1 identical over 8 bases. This TCR came from a female donor in good health and CMV-seropositive. The sample consisted of PBMCs. In DNA, the CDR3 is TGCGCCAGCAGCTTGGGGGGACAGGCTTCCTTAGAGAGGCAGTACTTC. Protein sequence: CASSLGGQASLERQYF.